A single sample gave rise to the 29 T cell receptor beta chains below, sequenced in a study of identical twins. TCRdb re-analysed the 5' RACE reads in MiXCR, keeping a single row per CDR3 protein. The sample lists roughly 280,000 distinct CDR3 sequences, more than 8% occurring once. This same sample was also taken into another study, of yellow fever vaccine responses in identical twins.

The sequenced sample consisted of CD8+ T cells sorted from blood. The receptors shown here come from a woman in her late teens or twenties in good health.

This clonotype was seen a handful of times. V usage is TRBV7-2 and J usage is TRBJ1-2, with TRBD1 as a possible D gene (6 bases). CDR3 length equals 15 residues. Trimming cost V 1 base and J 1 base, with 10 bases left between them. Germline assignment: CDR1 SGHTA and CDR2 FQGNSA. The CDR3 bases are TGTGCCAGCAGCTTAGGCCCAGGGGTTAACTATGGCTACACCTTC. Its protein product is CASSLGPGVNYGYTF.

J is TRBJ2-1 and V is TRBV4-1; D is unresolved. CDR1 and CDR2 (germline): MGHRA, YSYEKL. Trimming cost V 8 bases and J 0 bases, with 17 bases left between them. The CDR3 runs to 16 residues. CDR3 in DNA: TGCGCCAGCGGATCCCTGACTGGGATCTCCTACAATGAGCAGTTCTTC. This encodes CASGSLTGISYNEQFF.

V usage is TRBV7-3 and J usage is TRBJ1-3; D is possibly TRBD1 (5 bases). Germline CDR1 is SGHTA and CDR2 is FQGTGA. This CDR3 spans 16 amino acids. The V end lost 5 bases, the J end lost 3 bases, and 17 bases lay between the germline ends. The CDR3 is CASSTGQGISGNTIYF. The CDR3 DNA is TGTGCCAGCAGCACCGGGCAGGGAATTAGTGGAAACACCATATATTTT.

This clonotype was seen only a few times. The chain couples TRBV7-6 to TRBJ2-5, with 10 bases identical to TRBD2. This CDR3 spans 15 amino acids. CDR1 and CDR2 (germline): SGHVS, FNYEAQ. J lost 5 bases, V lost 7 bases, and 10 bases had no gene match. The CDR3 DNA is TGTGCCAGCACCCTACCGGGACTAGCGTCGGAGACCCAGTACTTC. Its translation is CASTLPGLASETQYF.

This clonotype was seen a handful of times. The rearrangement joins TRBV4-1 to TRBJ2-1; 7 bases agree with TRBD2. CDR1 is MGHRA, CDR2 YSYEKL, per germline. Trimming at V came to 4 bases and at J to 9 bases, leaving 12 bases not matched to a gene. This CDR3 is built from 15 residues. The CDR3 spells CASSPGGGRVVEQFF. In DNA, the CDR3 is TGCGCCAGCAGCCCCGGTGGCGGGAGAGTGGTTGAGCAGTTCTTC.

This clonotype was picked up many times. The chain couples TRBV28 to TRBJ2-3, with a weak D call TRBD2 (6 bases). This CDR3 comprises 16 residues. V lost 2 bases to trimming and J lost 9 bases, with 21 bases between them. Germline values: CDR1 MDHEN, CDR2 SYDVKM. The chain's CDR3 is CASSLRAGLEGGTQYF. The DNA for the CDR3 is TGTGCCAGCAGTTTACGAGCCGGGTTGGAGGGAGGCACGCAGTATTTT.

The chain recombines TRBV29-1 with TRBJ1-2, with 8 bases matching TRBD1. The germline CDR1 and CDR2 sequences are SQVTM and ANQGSEA. The CDR3 is 14 residues long. The junction had 5 bases not matched to a gene; V was cut back by 2 bases and J by 3 bases. For the CDR3, the DNA is TGCAGCGTTGAACGGACAGGGAGTGACTATGGCTACACCTTC. It translates to CSVERTGSDYGYTF.

V is TRBV20-1 and J is TRBJ2-2; D perhaps matches TRBD1 (5 bases). Trimming shortened V by 6 bases and J by 1 base, and 9 bases separated the two germline ends. The length of the CDR3 is 13 residues. CDR1 is DFQATT and CDR2 is SNEGSKA in the germline V gene (reference sequence). The CDR3 coding sequence is TGCAGTGCCGTGACAGAGAACACCGGGGAGCTGTTTTTT. As protein: CSAVTENTGELFF.

This clonotype occurred a few times. The gene calls are TRBV3-1 and TRBJ2-7, with TRBD1 matching 12 bases. The CDR3 sequence is 20 residues long. Trimming at V came to 3 bases and at J to 4 bases, leaving 19 bases not matched to a gene. CDR1 LGHDT and CDR2 YNNKEL come from the germline V gene (reference sequence). Written as DNA, the CDR3 is TGTGCCAGCAGCCATGGGATCCGGGACAGGGGGCGACCTAATCCTTACGAGCAGTACTTC. It codes for CASSHGIRDRGRPNPYEQYF.

The V and J genes are TRBV7-9 and TRBJ2-3; weak D call: TRBD1 (6 bases). Germline lookup yields CDR1 SEHNR and CDR2 FQNEAQ (reference sequence). V gave up 11 bases and J gave up 0 bases, with 15 bases separating them. There are 14 residues in the CDR3. CDR3 coding DNA: TGTGCCTCACAGGGACCGATTAGCACAGATACGCAGTATTTT. Protein: CASQGPISTDTQYF.

This clonotype was seen ten or more times. The chain joins TRBV5-6 to TRBJ2-1; D unresolved. The V end lost 5 bases, the J end lost 6 bases, and 9 bases lay between the germline ends. Germline CDR1 and CDR2: SGHDT and YYEEEE. There are 12 residues in the CDR3. CDR3 nucleotide sequence: TGTGCCAGCAGAGTTACCTCCAATGAGCAGTTCTTC. Translated, it gives CASRVTSNEQFF. The whole variable domain, filled in from reference TRBV5-6 and TRBJ2-1, reads DAGVTQSPTHLIKTRGQQVTLRCSPKSGHDTVSWYQQALGQGPQFIFQYYEEEERQRGNFPDRFSGHQFPNYSSELNVNALLLGDSALYLCASRVTSNEQFFGPGTRLTVL.

This clonotype was picked up many times. The chain couples TRBV6-1 to TRBJ2-1, with TRBD2 matching 12 bases. The CDR3 is 15 amino acids. Germline V gene lookup returns CDR1 MNHNS and CDR2 SASEGT. Germline trimming cut 6 bases from V and 5 bases from J; bases unmatched to any gene: 5. The CDR3 sequence: CASSLLAGGHNEQFF. The CDR3 DNA follows: TGTGCCAGCAGCCTACTAGCGGGGGGACACAATGAGCAGTTCTTC.

The CDR3 loop reads CASSLPGGIHNEQFF. The CDR3 bases are TGTGCCAGCAGCTTACCCGGGGGGATACACAATGAGCAGTTCTTC. V is TRBV7-8 and J is TRBJ2-1; 7 bases are shared with TRBD2. Germline V gives CDR1 SGHVS, CDR2 FQNEAQ. The CDR3 spans 15 residues. V shed 2 bases and J 5 bases; nucleotides not matched to a gene: 6.

This clonotype was observed many times. The rearrangement links TRBV4-3 to TRBJ2-1; 14 nucleotides match TRBD2. This CDR3 is built from 17 residues. The junction had 2 bases not matched to a gene; V was cut back by 0 bases and J by 4 bases. Germline CDR1 LGHNA, CDR2 YSLEER. This CDR3 reads CASSQDRTSGRYNEQFF. The DNA of the CDR3 is TGCGCCAGCAGCCAAGATAGGACTAGCGGGAGGTACAATGAGCAGTTCTTC.

Many counts were recorded for this clonotype. The CDR3 protein is CATGLAAYNEQFF. The DNA for the CDR3 is TGTGCAACCGGGCTAGCGGCGTACAATGAGCAGTTCTTC. J is TRBJ2-1 and V is TRBV15; TRBD2 aligns across 7 bases. This CDR3 comprises 13 residues. In germline, CDR1 is LNHNV, CDR2 YYDKDF (reference sequence).

This clonotype was recorded many times. This chain uses TRBV7-9 with TRBJ2-7; 8 bases align to TRBD1. The V and J ends lost 6 bases and 4 bases, in that order; junction bases with no gene match: 5. The CDR3 loop spans 13 amino acids. Germline V lookup: CDR1 SEHNR, CDR2 FQNEAQ (reference sequence). The chain's CDR3 is CASSKTGEYEQYF. CDR3 bases: TGTGCCAGCAGTAAGACAGGGGAGTACGAGCAGTACTTC.

The sample holds many counts of this clonotype. The CDR3 bases are TGTGCCAGCAGCTCGGGACAGTCGGTCCATGAGCAGTTCTTC. Its translation is CASSSGQSVHEQFF. This rearrangement joins TRBV12-3 or TRBV12-4 to TRBJ2-1; 7 bases map to TRBD1. The CDR3 is 14 amino acids. V lost 6 bases to trimming and J lost 8 bases; unmatched junction nucleotides: 10.

The chain uses TRBV7-9 and TRBJ1-1; no clear D gene. The CDR3 consists of 14 residues. V lost 7 bases to trimming and J lost 5 bases, with 17 bases between them. Germline V lookup: CDR1 SEHNR, CDR2 FQNEAQ (reference sequence). The CDR3 sequence: CASTNSRWGTEAFF. CDR3 nucleotide sequence: TGTGCCAGCACCAACTCACGGTGGGGAACTGAAGCTTTCTTT.

In this sample, this clonotype turned up many times. The chain joins TRBV10-2 to TRBJ2-1; no clear D gene. The CDR3 has 15 amino acids. V dropped 6 bases and J dropped 2 bases, with 14 bases sitting between them. Germline-derived CDR1 and CDR2 are WSHSY and SAAADI. CDR3 in amino acids: CASSDPLPPYNEQFF. The CDR3 region has the DNA TGCGCCAGCAGCGACCCGCTTCCCCCCTACAATGAGCAGTTCTTC.

The chain uses TRBV29-1 and TRBJ2-7, with D perhaps matching TRBD1 (6 bases). V was cut by 6 bases and J by 3 bases, with 15 bases left in between. Looked up from germline, CDR1 is SQVTM and CDR2 is ANQGSEA. There are 13 residues in the CDR3. CDR3 in amino acids: CSVGAIDHYEQYF. CDR3 coding DNA: TGCAGCGTGGGGGCTATCGACCACTACGAGCAGTACTTC.

In its sample, this clonotype was seen many times. The V call is TRBV18, the J call TRBJ2-7, with D possibly TRBD1 on 6 matching bases. There are 14 residues in the CDR3. Trimming cost V 2 bases and J 0 bases, with 8 bases left between them. Per germline, CDR1 KGHSH and CDR2 LQKENI. The CDR3 DNA sequence: TGTGCCAGCTCACCAGACAGGACCTCCTACGAGCAGTACTTC. Protein sequence: CASSPDRTSYEQYF.

The V and J genes are TRBV4-3 and TRBJ2-7; tentative D call: TRBD1 (6 bases). Germline CDR1 and CDR2: LGHNA and YSLEER. V gave up 0 bases and J gave up 5 bases, with 23 bases separating them. The CDR3 extends over 18 amino acids. The CDR3 sequence: CASSQDRMTGPFIDEQYF. The CDR3 DNA reads as TGCGCCAGCAGCCAAGATAGGATGACAGGCCCCTTTATTGACGAGCAGTACTTC.

This clonotype was recorded many times. V is TRBV12-3 or TRBV12-4 and J is TRBJ2-1, with 10 nucleotides matching TRBD2. This CDR3 comprises 16 residues. With 6 bases clipped from V and 5 bases from J, the junction kept 10 bases outside the gene matches. The DNA for the CDR3 is TGTGCCAGCAGACCAAATCTAGCGGGGGTCGACAATGAGCAGTTCTTC. Translation gives CASRPNLAGVDNEQFF.

The table lists this clonotype with a few counts. The genes are TRBV25-1 and TRBJ2-2; 9 nucleotides align to TRBD1. CDR3 length equals 18 residues. Germline V CDR1 and CDR2: MGHDK, SYGVNS. V was clipped by 0 bases and J by 5 bases; unmatched bases: 10. CDR3 DNA: TGTGCCAGCAGTGAATATTTGAGTCGCGGACAGGGGACCGGGGAGCTGTTTTTT. This encodes CASSEYLSRGQGTGELFF.

The chain links TRBV27 to TRBJ2-7, with 13 nucleotides matching TRBD2. Germline V gene sequence: CDR1 MNHEY, CDR2 SMNVEV (reference sequence). CDR3 length: 16 amino acids. The junction had 9 bases not matched to a gene; V was cut back by 1 base and J by 9 bases. CDR3 protein: CASSLFRLAGGLGQYF. Here the CDR3 DNA reads TGTGCCAGCAGTTTATTTCGACTAGCGGGAGGTCTGGGGCAGTACTTC.

This clonotype occurred a few times. The chain employs TRBV3-1 and TRBJ2-5; TRBD2 matches at 7 bases. The junction had 16 bases not matched to a gene; V was cut back by 6 bases and J by 0 bases. The CDR3 extends over 18 amino acids. The V gene's germline CDR1 is LGHDT and CDR2 YNNKEL (reference sequence). The CDR3 loop is CASSPKFLAVRDQETQYF. CDR3 sequence (DNA): TGTGCCAGCAGTCCAAAATTCCTAGCGGTGAGAGACCAAGAGACCCAGTACTTC.

The chain is built from TRBV6-4 and TRBJ2-7; the match to TRBD2 covers 14 bases. Trimming cost V 4 bases and J 5 bases; bases outside gene matches: 7. This CDR3 comprises 16 residues. Germline V gene lookup returns CDR1 MRHNA and CDR2 SNTAGT. The CDR3 is CASSAHGTSGSDEQYF. CDR3 coding DNA: TGTGCCAGCAGTGCTCACGGGACTAGCGGGAGTGACGAGCAGTACTTC.

At least ten counts were recorded for this clonotype. This chain links TRBV5-1 with TRBJ2-7, with D hard to call. This CDR3 is built from 14 residues. Germline CDR1 SGHRS, CDR2 YFSETQ. V dropped 4 bases and J dropped 0 bases, with 11 bases sitting between them. CDR3 DNA: TGCGCCAGCAGCCACGCGAGAGACTCCTACGAGCAGTACTTC. It yields the protein CASSHARDSYEQYF.

This clonotype was seen ten or more times. CDR3 protein: CASSPTGGAEQFF. The DNA for the CDR3 is TGCGCCAGCAGCCCGACAGGGGGCGCTGAGCAGTTCTTC. This chain uses TRBV5-1 with TRBJ2-1; 10 bases align to TRBD1. With V trimmed by 4 bases and J by 9 bases, 4 bases remained unmatched. Looked up from germline, CDR1 is SGHRS and CDR2 is YFSETQ. The CDR3 runs 13 residues.